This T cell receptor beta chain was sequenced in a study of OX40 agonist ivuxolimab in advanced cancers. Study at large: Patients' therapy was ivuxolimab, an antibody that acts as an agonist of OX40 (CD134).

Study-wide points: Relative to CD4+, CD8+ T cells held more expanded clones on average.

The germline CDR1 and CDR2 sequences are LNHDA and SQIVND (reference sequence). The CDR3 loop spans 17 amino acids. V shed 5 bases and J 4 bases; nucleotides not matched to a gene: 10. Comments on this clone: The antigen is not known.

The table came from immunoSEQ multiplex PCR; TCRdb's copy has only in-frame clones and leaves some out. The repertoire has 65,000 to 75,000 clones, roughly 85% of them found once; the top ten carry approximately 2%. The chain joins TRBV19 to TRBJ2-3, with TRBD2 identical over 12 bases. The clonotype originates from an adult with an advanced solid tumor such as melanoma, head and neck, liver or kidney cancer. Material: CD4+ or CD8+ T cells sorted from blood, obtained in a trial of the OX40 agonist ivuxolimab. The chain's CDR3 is CASSRGLAGPSPDTQYF. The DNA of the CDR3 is TGTGCCAGTAGTCGAGGACTAGCGGGGCCGTCCCCAGATACGCAGTATTTT.